The text below deals with one T cell receptor (beta chain). Antigen: not known. Other DNA sequences from this sample encode an identical CDR3 as well. Germline CDR1 reads LGHNA; CDR2 reads YNFKEQ. There are 12 residues in the CDR3. Deletions cut 1 base from V and 3 bases from J, with 4 bases between. TCRdb keeps only in-frame clones here, not all; method: immunoSEQ multiplex PCR. The table lists over 100,000 clones, more than 75% of them singletons. This entry is derived from a study of T cell responses to AZD1222 COVID-19 vaccine. Notes on the study in general: White British people made up most donors, females outnumbered males, and clonal diversity was possibly underestimated.

The input for sequencing was peripheral blood, taken 28 days after the second AZD1222 dose. The clonotype originates from an adult who received the AZD1222 COVID-19 vaccine. The chain is built from TRBV4-2 and TRBJ2-7; D is uncertain. The CDR3: CASSQGRYEQYF. Written as DNA, the CDR3 is TGTGCCAGCAGCCAAGGACGCTACGAGCAGTACTTC.